This T cell receptor beta chain was found in a study of blood T cell repertoires in COVID-19. Across the study: Collection of acute and convalescent COVID-19 samples took place in the United States, Italy and Spain. Sources were T cells, B-cell-depleted T cells, or PBMCs; the material itself was cDNA or gDNA.

Original processing methods: From reference gene primer amplification, estimates of nucleated cell counts were derived. TCRdb's copy holds only in-frame clones and misses some; the assay was immunoSEQ multiplex PCR. V and J calls and clone size are as listed in that table; D and trimming were resolved from the DNA. This sample carries about 98,000 clones, about 80% of them seen once, and the ten largest clones take roughly 25%. The receptor was isolated from a man between 65 and 79 years old with acute or convalescent COVID-19. The sample comprised peripheral blood.

The CDR3 nucleotides are TGTGCCAGTAGTATGCGGTTAGCGACCTCCACCTACGAGCAGTACTTC. This sequence encodes CASSMRLATSTYEQYF. The chain links TRBV19 to TRBJ2-7; TRBD2 is a possible D gene (5 bases). V lost 3 bases and J lost 2, with 17 bases in between. CDR3 length equals 16 residues. Germline CDR1 and CDR2: LNHDA and SQIVND (reference sequence).